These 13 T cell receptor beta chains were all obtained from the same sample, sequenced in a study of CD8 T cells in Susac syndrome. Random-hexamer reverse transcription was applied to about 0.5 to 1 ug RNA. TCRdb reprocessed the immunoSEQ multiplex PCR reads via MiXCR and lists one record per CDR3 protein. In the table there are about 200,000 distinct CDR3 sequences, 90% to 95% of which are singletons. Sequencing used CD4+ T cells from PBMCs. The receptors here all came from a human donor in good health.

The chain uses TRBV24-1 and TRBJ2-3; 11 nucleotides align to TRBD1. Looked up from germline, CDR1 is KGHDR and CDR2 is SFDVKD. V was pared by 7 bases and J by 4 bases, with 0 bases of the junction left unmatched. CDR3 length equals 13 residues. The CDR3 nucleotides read TGTGCCACCAGGGGACAGGGGGCAGATACGCAGTATTTT. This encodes CATRGQGADTQYF.

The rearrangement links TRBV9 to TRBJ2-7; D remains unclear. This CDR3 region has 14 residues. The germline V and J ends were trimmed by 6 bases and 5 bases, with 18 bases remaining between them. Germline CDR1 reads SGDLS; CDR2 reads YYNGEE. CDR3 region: CASIIESVADEQYV. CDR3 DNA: TGTGCCAGCATCATAGAATCCGTGGCGGACGAGCAGTACGTC.

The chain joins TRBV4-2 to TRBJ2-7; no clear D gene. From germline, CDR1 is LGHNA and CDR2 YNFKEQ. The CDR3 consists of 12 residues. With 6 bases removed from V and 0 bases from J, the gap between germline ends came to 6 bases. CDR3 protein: CASRKGSYEQYF. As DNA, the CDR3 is TGTGCCAGCAGGAAGGGCTCCTACGAGCAGTACTTC.

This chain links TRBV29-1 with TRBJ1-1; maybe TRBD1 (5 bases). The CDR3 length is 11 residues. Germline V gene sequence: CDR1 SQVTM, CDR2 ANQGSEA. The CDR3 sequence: CSSGRGAEAFF. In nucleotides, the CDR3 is TGCAGTTCAGGGAGAGGAGCTGAAGCTTTCTTT.

DNA for the CDR3: TGTGCCAGCAGTGAGGGTCCCATCGGGTACGAGCAGTACGTC. Translation: CASSEGPIGYEQYV. The chain recombines TRBV3-1 with TRBJ2-7, with TRBD2 as a possible D gene (5 bases). The CDR3 runs to 14 residues. With 6 bases removed from V and 4 bases from J, the gap between germline ends came to 16 bases. In germline, CDR1 is LGHDT, CDR2 YNNKEL (reference sequence).

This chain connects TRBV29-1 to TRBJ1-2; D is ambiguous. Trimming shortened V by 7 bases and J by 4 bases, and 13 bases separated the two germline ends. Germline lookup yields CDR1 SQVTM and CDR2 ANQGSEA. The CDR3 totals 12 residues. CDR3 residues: CSGEDGTYGYTF. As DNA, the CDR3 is TGCAGCGGAGAGGACGGAACCTATGGCTACACCTTC. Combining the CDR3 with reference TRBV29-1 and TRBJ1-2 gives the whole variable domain SAVISQKPSRDICQRGTSLTIQCQVDSQVTMMFWYRQQPGQSLTLIATANQGSEATYESGFVIDKFPISRPNLTFSTLTVSNMSPEDSSIYLCSGEDGTYGYTFGSGTRLTVV.

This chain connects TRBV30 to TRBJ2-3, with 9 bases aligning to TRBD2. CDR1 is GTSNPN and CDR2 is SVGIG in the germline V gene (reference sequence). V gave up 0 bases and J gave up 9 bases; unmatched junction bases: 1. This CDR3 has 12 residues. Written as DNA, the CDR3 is TGTGCCTGGAGTGTTGGGACTAGCACGCAGTATTTT. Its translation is CAWSVGTSTQYF.

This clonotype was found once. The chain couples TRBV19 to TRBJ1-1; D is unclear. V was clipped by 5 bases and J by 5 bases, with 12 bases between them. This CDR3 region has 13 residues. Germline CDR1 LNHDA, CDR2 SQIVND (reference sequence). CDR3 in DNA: TGTGCCAGTAGTGCCAGAAGGGAGACTGAAGCTTTCTTT. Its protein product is CASSARRETEAFF.

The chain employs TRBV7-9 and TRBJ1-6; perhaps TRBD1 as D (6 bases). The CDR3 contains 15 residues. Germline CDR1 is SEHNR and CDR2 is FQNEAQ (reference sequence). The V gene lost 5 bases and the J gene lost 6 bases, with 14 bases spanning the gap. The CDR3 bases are TGTGCCAGCAGCCCCGGGGGCTTCAGTAATTCACCCCTCCACTTT. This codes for CASSPGGFSNSPLHF.

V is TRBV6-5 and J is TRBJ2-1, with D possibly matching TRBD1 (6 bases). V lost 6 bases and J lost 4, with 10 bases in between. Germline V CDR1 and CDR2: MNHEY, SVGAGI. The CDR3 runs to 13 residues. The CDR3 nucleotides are TGTGCCAGCAGGCCGCAGGGGTACAATGAGCAGTTCTTC. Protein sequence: CASRPQGYNEQFF.

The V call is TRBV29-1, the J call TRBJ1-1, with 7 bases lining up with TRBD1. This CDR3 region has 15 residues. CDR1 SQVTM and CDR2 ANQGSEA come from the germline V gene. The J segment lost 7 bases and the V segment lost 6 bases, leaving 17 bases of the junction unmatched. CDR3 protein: CSVEVQGKAADEAFF. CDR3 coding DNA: TGCAGCGTGGAGGTACAGGGGAAGGCTGCGGATGAAGCTTTCTTT.

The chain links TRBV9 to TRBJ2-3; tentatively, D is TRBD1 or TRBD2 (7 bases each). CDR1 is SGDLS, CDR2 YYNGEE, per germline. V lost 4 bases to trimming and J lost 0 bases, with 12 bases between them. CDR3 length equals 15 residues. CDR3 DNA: TGTGCCAGCAGCTCAGGGGGGGGAAGCACAGATACGCAGTATTTT. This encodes CASSSGGGSTDTQYF.

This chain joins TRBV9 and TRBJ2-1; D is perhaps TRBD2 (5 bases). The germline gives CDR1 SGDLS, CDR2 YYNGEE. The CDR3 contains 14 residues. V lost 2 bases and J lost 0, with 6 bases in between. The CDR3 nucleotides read TGTGCCAGCAGCGTGGGGAGCTCCTACAATGAGCAGTTCTTC. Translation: CASSVGSSYNEQFF.